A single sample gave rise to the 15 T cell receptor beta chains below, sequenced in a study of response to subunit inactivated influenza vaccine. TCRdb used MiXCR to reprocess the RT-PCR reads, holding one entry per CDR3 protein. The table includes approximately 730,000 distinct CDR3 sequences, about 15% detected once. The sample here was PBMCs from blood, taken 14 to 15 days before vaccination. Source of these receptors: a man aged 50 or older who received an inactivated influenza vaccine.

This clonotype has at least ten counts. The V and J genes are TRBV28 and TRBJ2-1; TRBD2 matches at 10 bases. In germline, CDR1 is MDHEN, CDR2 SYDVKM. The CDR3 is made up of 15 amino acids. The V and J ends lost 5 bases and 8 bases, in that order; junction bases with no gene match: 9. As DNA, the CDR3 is TGTGCCAGCAGTGCCCCCGGGACTAGCGCGGATGAGCAGTTCTTC. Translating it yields CASSAPGTSADEQFF.

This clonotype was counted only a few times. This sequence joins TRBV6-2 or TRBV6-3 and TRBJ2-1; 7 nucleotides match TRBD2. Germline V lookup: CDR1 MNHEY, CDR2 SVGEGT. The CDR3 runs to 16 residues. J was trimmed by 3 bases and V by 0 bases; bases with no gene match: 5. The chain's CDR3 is CASSYSLREDYNEQFF. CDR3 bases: TGTGCCAGCAGTTACTCTCTCCGGGAGGACTACAATGAGCAGTTCTTC.

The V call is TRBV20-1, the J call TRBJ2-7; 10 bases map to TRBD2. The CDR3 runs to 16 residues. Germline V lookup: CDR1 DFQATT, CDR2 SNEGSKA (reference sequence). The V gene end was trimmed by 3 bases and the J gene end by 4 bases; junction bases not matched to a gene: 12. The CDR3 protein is CSASPSGNSGGYEQYF. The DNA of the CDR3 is TGCAGTGCTAGCCCATCGGGGAATAGCGGGGGGTACGAGCAGTACTTC.

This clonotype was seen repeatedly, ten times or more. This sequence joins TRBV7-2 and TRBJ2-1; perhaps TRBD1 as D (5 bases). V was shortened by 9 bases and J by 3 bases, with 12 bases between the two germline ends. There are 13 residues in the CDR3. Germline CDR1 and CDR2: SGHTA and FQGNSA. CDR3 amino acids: CASSPGIYNEQFF. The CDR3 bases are TGTGCCAGTAGTCCAGGGATCTACAATGAGCAGTTCTTC.

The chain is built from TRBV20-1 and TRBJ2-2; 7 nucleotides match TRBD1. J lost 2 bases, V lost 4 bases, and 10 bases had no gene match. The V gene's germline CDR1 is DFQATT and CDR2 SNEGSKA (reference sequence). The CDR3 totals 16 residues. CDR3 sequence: CSAKKPGQTNTGELFF. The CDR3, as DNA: TGCAGTGCTAAGAAACCGGGACAGACAAACACCGGGGAGCTGTTTTTT.

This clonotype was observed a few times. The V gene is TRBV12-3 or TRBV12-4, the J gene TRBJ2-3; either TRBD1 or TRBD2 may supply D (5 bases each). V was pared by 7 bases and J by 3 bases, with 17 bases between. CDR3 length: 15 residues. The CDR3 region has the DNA TGTGCCAGCACCCAGGGTGGGGGAATTACAGATACGCAGTATTTT. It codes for CASTQGGGITDTQYF.

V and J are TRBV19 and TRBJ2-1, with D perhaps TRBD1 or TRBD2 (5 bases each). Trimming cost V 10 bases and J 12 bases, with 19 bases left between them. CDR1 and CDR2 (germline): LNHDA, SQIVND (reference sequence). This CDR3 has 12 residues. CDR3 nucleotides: TGTGCCACAGTATCCCCCCGGGGCGTGCAGTTCTTC. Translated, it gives CATVSPRGVQFF.

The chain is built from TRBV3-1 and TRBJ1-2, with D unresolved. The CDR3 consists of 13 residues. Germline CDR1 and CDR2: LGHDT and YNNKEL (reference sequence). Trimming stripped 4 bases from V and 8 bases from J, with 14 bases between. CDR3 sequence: CASSPARGEGYTF. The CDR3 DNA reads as TGTGCCAGCAGCCCGGCCCGGGGTGAAGGCTACACCTTC.

The CDR3 is CASSSSTGPNTEAFF. CDR3 DNA: TGTGCCAGCAGCTCGTCGACAGGGCCAAACACTGAAGCTTTCTTT. The chain joins TRBV7-9 to TRBJ1-1, with 7 bases matching TRBD1. CDR1 is SEHNR and CDR2 is FQNEAQ in the germline V gene (reference sequence). The CDR3 length is 15 residues. With V trimmed by 4 bases and J by 2 bases, 7 bases remained unmatched.

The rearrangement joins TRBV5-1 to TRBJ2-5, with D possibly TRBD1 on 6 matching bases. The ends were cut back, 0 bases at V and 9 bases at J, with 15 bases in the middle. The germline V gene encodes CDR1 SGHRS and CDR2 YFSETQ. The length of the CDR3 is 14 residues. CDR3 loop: CASSLDDRNMAQYF. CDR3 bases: TGCGCCAGCAGCTTGGACGACAGGAACATGGCCCAGTACTTC.

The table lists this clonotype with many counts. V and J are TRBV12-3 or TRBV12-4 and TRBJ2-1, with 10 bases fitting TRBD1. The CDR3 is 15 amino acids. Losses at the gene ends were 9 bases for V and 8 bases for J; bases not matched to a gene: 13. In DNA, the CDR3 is TGTGCCAGTACCTCTGGGGACAGGGGCGGCCATGAGCAGTTCTTC. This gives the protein CASTSGDRGGHEQFF.

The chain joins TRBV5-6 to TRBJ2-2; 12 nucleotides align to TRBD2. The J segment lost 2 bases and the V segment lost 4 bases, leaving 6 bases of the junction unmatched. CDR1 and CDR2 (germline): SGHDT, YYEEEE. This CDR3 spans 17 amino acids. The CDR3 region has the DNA TGTGCCAGCAGCAACAGACTAGCGGGGGAAAACACCGGGGAGCTGTTTTTT. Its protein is CASSNRLAGENTGELFF.

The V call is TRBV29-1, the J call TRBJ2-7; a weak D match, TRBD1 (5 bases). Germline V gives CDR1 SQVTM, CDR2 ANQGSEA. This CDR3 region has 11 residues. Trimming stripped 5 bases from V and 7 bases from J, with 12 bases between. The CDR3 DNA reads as TGCAGCGTTATTGGGGCAAGGGAGCAGTACTTC. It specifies CSVIGAREQYF.

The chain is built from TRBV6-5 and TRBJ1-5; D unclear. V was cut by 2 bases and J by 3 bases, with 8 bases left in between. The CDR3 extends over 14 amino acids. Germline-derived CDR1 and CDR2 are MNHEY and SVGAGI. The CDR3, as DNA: TGTGCCAGCAGTTACGGAACAGACAATCAGCCCCAGCATTTT. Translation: CASSYGTDNQPQHF.

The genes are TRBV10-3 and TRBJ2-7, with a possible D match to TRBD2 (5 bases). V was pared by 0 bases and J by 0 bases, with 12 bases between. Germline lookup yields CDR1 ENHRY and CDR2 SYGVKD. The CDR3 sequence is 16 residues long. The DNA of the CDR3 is TGTGCCATCAGTGAGTCGAGGGCCAGGACCTCCTACGAGCAGTACTTC. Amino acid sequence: CAISESRARTSYEQYF.